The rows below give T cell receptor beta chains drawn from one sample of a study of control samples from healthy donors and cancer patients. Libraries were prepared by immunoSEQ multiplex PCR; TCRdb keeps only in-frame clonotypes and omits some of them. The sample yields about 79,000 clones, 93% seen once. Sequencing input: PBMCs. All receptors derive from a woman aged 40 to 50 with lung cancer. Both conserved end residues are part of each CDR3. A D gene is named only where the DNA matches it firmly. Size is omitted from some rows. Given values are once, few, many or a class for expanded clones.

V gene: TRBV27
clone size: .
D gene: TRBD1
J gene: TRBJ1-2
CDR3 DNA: TGTGCCAGCAGGCTAACAGGGGACTATGGCTACACCTTC
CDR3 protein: CASRLTGDYGYTF

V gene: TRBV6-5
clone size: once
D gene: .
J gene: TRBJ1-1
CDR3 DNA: TGTGCCAGCAACCGGGACATATTGAACACTGAAGCTTTCTTT
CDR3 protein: CASNRDILNTEAFF

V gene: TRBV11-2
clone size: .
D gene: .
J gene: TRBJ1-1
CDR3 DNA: TGTGCCAGCAGCTTAGGACAGGCGGGGACTGAAGCTTTCTTT
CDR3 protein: CASSLGQAGTEAFF

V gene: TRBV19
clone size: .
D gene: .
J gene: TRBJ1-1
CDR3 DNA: TGTGCCAGTAGTATGAGTCCTAACACTGAAGCTTTCTTT
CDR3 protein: CASSMSPNTEAFF

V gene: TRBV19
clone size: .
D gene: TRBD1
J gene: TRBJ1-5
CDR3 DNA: TGTGCCAGTAGCGCGCGGACAGGGAGCAATCAGCCCCAGCATTTT
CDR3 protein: CASSARTGSNQPQHF

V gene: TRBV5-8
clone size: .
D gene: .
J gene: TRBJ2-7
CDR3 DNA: TGTGCCAGCAGCTTTCAGGGATCCTACGAGCAGTACTTC
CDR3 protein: CASSFQGSYEQYF

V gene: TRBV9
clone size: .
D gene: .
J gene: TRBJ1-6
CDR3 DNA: TGTGCCAGCAGCGATCACGCAGGGGTGCAATCTTCACCCCTCCACTTT
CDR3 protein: CASSDHAGVQSSPLHF

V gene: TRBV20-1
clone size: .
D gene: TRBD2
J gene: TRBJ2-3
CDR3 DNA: TGCAGTTCCGGGGGGGATACGCAGTATTTT
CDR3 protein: CSSGGDTQYF

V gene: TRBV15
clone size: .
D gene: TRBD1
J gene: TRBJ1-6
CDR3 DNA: TGTGCCACCAGCAGAGATTTTGGGGGACAGGGAAATTCACCCCTCCACTTT
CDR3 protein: CATSRDFGGQGNSPLHF

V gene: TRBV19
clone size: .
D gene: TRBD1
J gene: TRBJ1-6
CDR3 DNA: TGTGCCAGTACCCAGGACAGGAGGAGCTCCTATAATTCACCCCTCCACTTT
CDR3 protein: CASTQDRRSSYNSPLHF